The next 18 T cell receptor beta chains were all read from a single sample in a study of cytotoxic CD8 clonotypes in ibrutinib-treated CLL. Sequencing was performed with immunoSEQ multiplex PCR; in TCRdb, only in-frame clones are kept and a portion is missing. The sample lists roughly 56,000 clones, around 68% occurring once. This specimen was PBMCs, taken after 12 months of ibrutinib treatment. The receptors were gathered from a human donor with chronic lymphocytic leukemia.

The chain recombines TRBV5-6 with TRBJ2-1; D may be TRBD2 (7 bases). Per germline, CDR1 SGHDT and CDR2 YYEEEE. The CDR3 has 19 residues. V gave up 6 bases and J gave up 5 bases, with 30 bases separating them. In DNA, the CDR3 is TGTGCCAGCACCTTTGAGGGGGGGCCCCTTGGTAACCCTAACAATGAGCAGTTCTTC. Residues: CASTFEGGPLGNPNNEQFF.

V is TRBV4-3 and J is TRBJ2-1; D is uncertain. Deletions cut 0 bases from V and 3 bases from J, with 12 bases between. Germline CDR1 reads LGHNA; CDR2 reads YSLEER. There are 16 residues in the CDR3. For the CDR3, the DNA is TGCGCCAGCAGCCAAGATCGGATGGGGATCTACAATGAGCAGTTCTTC. Protein sequence: CASSQDRMGIYNEQFF.

A word on this clone: At the DNA level, this CDR3 is encoded by other sequences in the same sample as well. V usage is TRBV4-1 and J usage is TRBJ2-2; 13 bases map to TRBD2. Per germline, CDR1 MGHRA and CDR2 YSYEKL. This CDR3 is 18 amino acids long. The J segment lost 5 bases and the V segment lost 1 base, leaving 7 bases of the junction unmatched. The CDR3 DNA sequence: TGCGCCAGCAGCCAAGGAGGACTAGCGGGAGTAGGAACCGGGGAGCTGTTTTTT. This encodes CASSQGGLAGVGTGELFF.

This chain joins TRBV5-1 and TRBJ2-1; 8 nucleotides align to TRBD2. This CDR3 region has 16 residues. Germline V gives CDR1 SGHRS, CDR2 YFSETQ. The V and J ends lost 1 base and 3 bases, in that order; junction bases with no gene match: 6. The CDR3 here is CASSLRAGGLYNEQFF. CDR3 bases: TGCGCCAGCAGCTTGCGGGCGGGAGGCCTCTACAATGAGCAGTTCTTC.

V is TRBV18 and J is TRBJ2-7, with 7 bases fitting TRBD1. Germline CDR1 reads KGHSH; CDR2 reads LQKENI. The V segment lost 3 bases and the J segment 5 bases; nucleotides outside the gene matches: 10. The CDR3 has 15 residues. CDR3 protein: CASSPYRGQKDEQYF. As DNA, the CDR3 is TGTGCCAGCTCACCGTACAGGGGCCAGAAAGACGAGCAGTACTTC.

The chain recombines TRBV19 with TRBJ2-1; 8 bases agree with TRBD2. The CDR3 is 17 amino acids. The J segment lost 6 bases and the V segment lost 5 bases, leaving 15 bases of the junction unmatched. Germline CDR1 and CDR2: LNHDA and SQIVND (reference sequence). Here the CDR3 DNA reads TGTGCCAGTAGTTCCTGGGGGGGTAGCGGGAAGAGCAATGAGCAGTTCTTC. Residues: CASSSWGGSGKSNEQFF.

The V call is TRBV11-2, the J call TRBJ2-2; 9 nucleotides agree with TRBD1. The trim removed 6 bases at V and 5 bases at J, leaving 13 bases unmatched. This CDR3 is 17 amino acids long. Looked up from germline, CDR1 is SGHAT and CDR2 is FQNNGV. The CDR3 DNA sequence: TGTGCCAGCAGGATTACAGGGGGCGCTCGGGATACCGGGGAGCTGTTTTTT. It codes for CASRITGGARDTGELFF.

The chain couples TRBV9 to TRBJ2-7; TRBD1 might be the D (5 bases). The CDR3 consists of 15 residues. With 4 bases removed from V and 3 bases from J, the gap between germline ends came to 17 bases. Germline CDR1 is SGDLS and CDR2 is YYNGEE. The CDR3 spells CASSPSIGADYEQYF. The CDR3 DNA is TGTGCCAGCAGCCCCTCTATTGGGGCAGACTACGAGCAGTACTTC.

The chain recombines TRBV28 with TRBJ1-5; D call uncertain. Trimming removed 1 base at V and 2 bases at J, with 9 bases between. Per the germline V gene, CDR1 is MDHEN and CDR2 is SYDVKM. The CDR3 has 15 amino acids. The CDR3 region has the DNA TGTGCCAGCAGTTTATCCCTAAGTGGCAATCAGCCCCAGCATTTT. It translates to CASSLSLSGNQPQHF.

The chain recombines TRBV19 with TRBJ2-3, with TRBD1 matching 7 bases. The CDR3 consists of 15 residues. V lost 5 bases and J lost 0; bases outside the gene matches: 5. The V gene's germline CDR1 is LNHDA and CDR2 SQIVND (reference sequence). CDR3 region: CASSLSRGSTDTQYF. DNA for the CDR3: TGTGCCAGTAGTCTATCCAGGGGGAGCACAGATACGCAGTATTTT.

This clone was counted a few times. The gene calls are TRBV5-1 and TRBJ1-1; 8 bases map to TRBD1. The CDR3 sequence is 15 residues long. Losses at the gene ends were 0 bases for V and 1 base for J; bases not matched to a gene: 2. Germline values: CDR1 SGHRS, CDR2 YFSETQ. The CDR3 nucleotides read TGCGCCAGCAGCTTGGGACAGGGGCCGAACACTGAAGCTTTCTTT. Translating it yields CASSLGQGPNTEAFF.

This clone was counted a few times. V gene TRBV11-3 combines with J gene TRBJ2-5, with D uncertain. The CDR3 has 14 residues. V was trimmed by 4 bases and J by 5 bases, leaving 14 bases between them. Germline CDR1 SGHNT, CDR2 YENEEA. The CDR3 bases are TGTGCCAGCAGCTCTCCGGGCACACCGGAGACCCAGTACTTC. It yields the protein CASSSPGTPETQYF.

The CDR3 nucleotides are TGTGCCAGCAGCTTCCCCGACACCTCCTACGAGCAGTACTTC. Amino acids: CASSFPDTSYEQYF. The genes are TRBV11-2 and TRBJ2-7; no reliable D call. Germline V gene sequence: CDR1 SGHAT, CDR2 FQNNGV. The V gene lost 3 bases and the J gene lost 0 bases, with 9 bases spanning the gap. The CDR3 is 14 residues long.

CDR3 loop: CASSLGPGTFSYEQYF. CDR3 sequence (DNA): TGTGCCAGCAGCTTAGGCCCCGGGACTTTTTCCTACGAGCAGTACTTC. This rearrangement joins TRBV7-2 to TRBJ2-7; perhaps TRBD2 as D (6 bases). The V and J ends lost 1 base and 1 base respectively, with 14 bases between them. This CDR3 contains 16 residues. The V gene's germline CDR1 is SGHTA and CDR2 FQGNSA.

The chain joins TRBV28 to TRBJ1-1, with 10 bases aligning to TRBD1. The V gene's germline CDR1 is MDHEN and CDR2 SYDVKM. This CDR3 spans 16 amino acids. Trimming cost V 6 bases and J 0 bases; bases outside gene matches: 7. The CDR3 DNA is TGTGCCAGCAGCGCGGGACAGGGGTTTGTGAACACTGAAGCTTTCTTT. It encodes CASSAGQGFVNTEAFF.

The V gene is TRBV5-4, the J gene TRBJ2-1; tentative D call: TRBD2 (6 bases). V dropped 4 bases and J dropped 9 bases, with 17 bases sitting between them. The CDR3 is made up of 14 amino acids. The V gene's germline CDR1 is SGHNT and CDR2 YYREEE (reference sequence). The CDR3 nucleotides read TGTGCCAGCAGCCAATTGGGGGGAGCGGGTGAGCAGTTCTTC. This sequence encodes CASSQLGGAGEQFF.

CDR3 region: CSAGHGGSRYEQYF. DNA for the CDR3: TGCAGCGCAGGCCACGGAGGGAGTCGGTACGAGCAGTACTTC. This chain joins TRBV29-1 and TRBJ2-7; D might be TRBD2 (6 bases). The germline gives CDR1 SQVTM, CDR2 ANQGSEA. This CDR3 region has 14 residues. Trimming took 7 bases from V and 4 from J, leaving 20 bases between them.

J is TRBJ2-7 and V is TRBV7-9; the match to TRBD1 covers 11 bases. V was clipped by 5 bases and J by 3 bases; unmatched bases: 6. Germline V gene lookup returns CDR1 SEHNR and CDR2 FQNEAQ (reference sequence). The CDR3 loop spans 15 amino acids. CDR3 sequence (DNA): TGTGCCAGCAGCCCAGGACAGGGGGCGTACTACGAGCAGTACTTC. It specifies CASSPGQGAYYEQYF.